The rows below give T cell receptor beta chains drawn from one sample of a study of blood T cell repertoires in COVID-19. Produced via immunoSEQ multiplex PCR; TCRdb's table is partial and in-frame only. The repertoire consists of 250,000 to 350,000 clones, with around 88% occurring once and the leading ten covering roughly 1.6%. Sequenced material: peripheral blood. All receptors derive from a woman in her 50s with acute or convalescent COVID-19. Each CDR3 is given with its conserved first and last residue. D genes are given only for firm matches. The size entry is marked missing in some rows and otherwise reads once, few, many or a size class.

clone_size,d_call,j_call,v_call,cdr3_aa,cdr3_nt
few,NA,TRBJ1-1,TRBV2,CASRAGGAANTEAFF,TGTGCCAGCCGCGCCGGGGGGGCGGCGAACACTGAAGCTTTCTTT
NA,TRBD1,TRBJ1-5,TRBV29-1,CSVAAQGDSNQPQHF,TGCAGCGTTGCAGCACAGGGGGATAGCAATCAGCCCCAGCATTTT
NA,TRBD1,TRBJ1-1,TRBV20-1,CSASRGGMNTEAFF,TGCAGTGCTAGTAGAGGGGGCATGAACACTGAAGCTTTCTTT
NA,NA,TRBJ1-2,TRBV9,CASSVNLQGYGYTF,TGTGCCAGCAGCGTAAATCTGCAGGGCTATGGCTACACCTTC
NA,TRBD1,TRBJ1-4,TRBV24-1,CATSDPGQGGEKLFF,TGTGCCACCAGTGATCCCGGACAGGGGGGTGAAAAACTGTTTTTT
NA,TRBD2,TRBJ2-3,TRBV5-1,CASSLGGSGTFTDTQYF,TGCGCCAGCAGCTTGGGGGGTAGCGGGACCTTCACAGATACGCAGTATTTT
once,TRBD1,TRBJ1-1,TRBV6-5,CTTLKQGGRNTEAFF,TGTACAACCTTAAAACAGGGGGGGAGGAACACTGAAGCTTTCTTT
NA,NA,TRBJ1-5,TRBV9,CASSVSDGPGRAQHF,TGTGCCAGCAGCGTAAGCGACGGACCGGGGAGGGCCCAGCATTTT
NA,NA,TRBJ2-3,TRBV10-3,CAISQETGYSTDTQYF,TGTGCCATCAGCCAGGAAACAGGGTACAGCACAGATACGCAGTATTTT
NA,TRBD1,TRBJ1-5,TRBV23-1,CASSQSWDRGSNQPQHF,TGCGCCAGCAGTCAATCGTGGGACAGGGGTAGCAATCAGCCCCAGCATTTT
NA,NA,TRBJ1-2,TRBV7-9,CASSLGTANYGYTF,TGTGCCAGCAGCTTAGGGACAGCTAACTATGGCTACACCTTC
NA,NA,TRBJ2-7,TRBV27,CASRVYVATVYEQYF,TGTGCCAGCAGGGTATATGTAGCCACCGTATACGAGCAGTACTTC
NA,TRBD2,TRBJ2-1,TRBV3-1/TRBV3-2,CASSHQREGNYEQFF,TGTGCCAGCAGCCATCAGCGGGAGGGCAACTATGAGCAGTTCTTC
NA,NA,TRBJ2-1,TRBV6-5,CASSYEGAYNEQFF,TGTGCCAGCAGTTACGAGGGAGCCTACAATGAGCAGTTCTTC
NA,NA,TRBJ1-1,TRBV29-1,CSASWGGEGTEAFF,TGCAGCGCCTCCTGGGGGGGCGAGGGCACTGAAGCTTTCTTT
NA,NA,TRBJ2-2,TRBV15,CATSTGVDGELFF,TGTGCCACCAGCACAGGGGTCGACGGGGAGCTGTTTTTT
NA,TRBD2,TRBJ2-3,TRBV15,CATSVGLAGFTDTQYF,TGTGCCACCAGCGTCGGACTAGCGGGATTCACAGATACGCAGTATTTT
NA,NA,TRBJ2-1,TRBV3-1/TRBV3-2,CASSLTDPYNEQFF,TGTGCCAGCAGCCTTACTGATCCCTACAATGAGCAGTTCTTC
NA,NA,TRBJ1-1,TRBV4-3,CASSQQENTEAFF,TGCGCCAGCAGCCAACAGGAGAACACTGAAGCTTTCTTT
NA,NA,TRBJ2-3,TRBV9,CASSVVASADTQYF,TGTGCCAGCAGCGTAGTAGCGAGTGCAGATACGCAGTATTTT
NA,TRBD2,TRBJ2-1,TRBV5-4,CASSLAGLANRGGFF,TGTGCCAGCAGCTTGGCAGGACTAGCGAATCGGGGGGGGTTCTTC
NA,TRBD2,TRBJ2-1,TRBV5-1,CASSWTSGSLYEQFF,TGCGCCAGCAGCTGGACTAGCGGGAGCTTATATGAGCAGTTCTTC
few,NA,TRBJ1-2,TRBV19,CASSILTGPANYGYTF,TGTGCCAGTAGTATACTAACAGGACCAGCTAACTATGGCTACACCTTC
NA,TRBD1,TRBJ2-2,TRBV11-2,CASSLGTWDRTSGELFF,TGTGCCAGCAGCTTAGGCACCTGGGACAGGACCTCCGGGGAGCTGTTTTTT
NA,NA,TRBJ2-3,TRBV7-9,CASSATRGTQYF,TGTGCCAGCAGCGCGACTAGGGGTACGCAGTATTTT
NA,TRBD1,TRBJ1-6,TRBV10-3,CASQGGQYNSPLHF,TGTGCCAGCCAGGGGGGCCAGTATAATTCACCCCTCCACTTT
NA,NA,TRBJ1-4,TRBV7-9,CASSLKGDEKLFF,TGTGCCAGCAGCTTAAAGGGAGATGAAAAACTGTTTTTT
NA,NA,TRBJ2-5,TRBV7-3,CASSPTGTQGTQYF,TGTGCCAGCAGCCCTACCGGGACTCAAGGGACCCAGTACTTC